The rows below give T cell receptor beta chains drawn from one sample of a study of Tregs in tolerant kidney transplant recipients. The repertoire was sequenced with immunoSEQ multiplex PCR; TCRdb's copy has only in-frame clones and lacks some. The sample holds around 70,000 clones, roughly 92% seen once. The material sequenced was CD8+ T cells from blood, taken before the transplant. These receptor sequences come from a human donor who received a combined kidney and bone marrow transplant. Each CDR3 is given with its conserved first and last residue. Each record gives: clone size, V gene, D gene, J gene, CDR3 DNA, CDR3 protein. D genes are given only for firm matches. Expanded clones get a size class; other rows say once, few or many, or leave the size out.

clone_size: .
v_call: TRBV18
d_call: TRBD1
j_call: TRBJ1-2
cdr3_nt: TGTGCCAGCTCACAGCCGGGACAGCTCTCCTATGGCTACACCTTC
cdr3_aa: CASSQPGQLSYGYTF

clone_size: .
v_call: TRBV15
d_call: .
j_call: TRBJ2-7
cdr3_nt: TGTGCCACCAGCCTGAAACAGGGTTACGTCGAGCAGTACTTC
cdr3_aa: CATSLKQGYVEQYF

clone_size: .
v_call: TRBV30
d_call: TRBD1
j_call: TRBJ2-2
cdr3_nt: TGTGCCTGGGATATCGGACAGGGGCCCACCGGGGAGCTGTTTTTT
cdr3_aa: CAWDIGQGPTGELFF

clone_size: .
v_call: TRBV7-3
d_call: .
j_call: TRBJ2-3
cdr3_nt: TGTGCCAGCAGCTTAGGGGGGGCCCTTATAGATACGCAGTATTTT
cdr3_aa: CASSLGGALIDTQYF

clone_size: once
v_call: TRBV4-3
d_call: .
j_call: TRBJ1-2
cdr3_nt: TGCGCCAGCAGCCAATTGGGACAAAGCTATGGCTACACCTTC
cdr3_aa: CASSQLGQSYGYTF

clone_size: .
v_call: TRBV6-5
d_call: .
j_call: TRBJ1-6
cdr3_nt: TGTGCCAGCAGTTCCTCTAGGGGAGGGGAAAATTCACCCCTCCACTTT
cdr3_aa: CASSSSRGGENSPLHF

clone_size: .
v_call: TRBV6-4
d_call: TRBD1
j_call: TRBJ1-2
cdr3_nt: TGTGCCAGCAGTGACTCGACAGGGGGGGGCTACACCTTC
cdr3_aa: CASSDSTGGGYTF

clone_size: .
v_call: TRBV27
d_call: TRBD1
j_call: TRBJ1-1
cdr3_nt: TGTGCCAGCAGTTTGACTACCGGACAGGGCGCTGAAGCTTTCTTT
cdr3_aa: CASSLTTGQGAEAFF

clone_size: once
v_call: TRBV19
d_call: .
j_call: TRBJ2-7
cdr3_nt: TGTGCCAGTAGTATATCAGACTCCCCATCCTACGAGCAGTACTTC
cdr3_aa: CASSISDSPSYEQYF

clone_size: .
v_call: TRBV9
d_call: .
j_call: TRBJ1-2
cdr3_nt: TGTGCCAGCAGGGGAGGGCAGGGCTATGGCTACACCTTC
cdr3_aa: CASRGGQGYGYTF

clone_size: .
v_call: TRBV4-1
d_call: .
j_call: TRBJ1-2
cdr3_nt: TGCGCCAGCAGCCAAGAACCCCGGACAGCCTACTTCTATGGCTACACCTTC
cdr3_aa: CASSQEPRTAYFYGYTF

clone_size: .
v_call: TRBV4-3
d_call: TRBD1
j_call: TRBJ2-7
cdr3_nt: TGCGCCAGCAGCCAAGATTTCACAGGGGGCTACGAGCAGTACTTC
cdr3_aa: CASSQDFTGGYEQYF

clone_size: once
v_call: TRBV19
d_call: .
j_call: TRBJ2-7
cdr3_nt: TGTGCCAGTAGCGTTGGAGCGGGTAGTTACGAGCAGTACTTC
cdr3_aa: CASSVGAGSYEQYF

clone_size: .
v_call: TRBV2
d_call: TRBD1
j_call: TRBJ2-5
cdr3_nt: TGTGCCAGCAGAACCCGGACAGGGTGGCAAGAGACCCAGTACTTC
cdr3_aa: CASRTRTGWQETQYF

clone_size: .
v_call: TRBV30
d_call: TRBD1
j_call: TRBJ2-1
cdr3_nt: TGTGCCTGGAGCGGACAGGGGATCTCCTACAATGAGCAGTTCTTC
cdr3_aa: CAWSGQGISYNEQFF

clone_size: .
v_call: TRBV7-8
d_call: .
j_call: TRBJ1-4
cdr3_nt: TGTGCCAGCAGCACCGGGACAAGGCAAGAAAATGAAAAACTGTTTTTT
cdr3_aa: CASSTGTRQENEKLFF

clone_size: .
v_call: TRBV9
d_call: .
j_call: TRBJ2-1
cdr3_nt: TGTGCCAGCAGTCTAAGCGGGCCCTACAATGAGCAGTTCTTC
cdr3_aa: CASSLSGPYNEQFF

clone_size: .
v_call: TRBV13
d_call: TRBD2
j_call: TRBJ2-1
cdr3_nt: TGTGCCAGCAGCTTGGCACTAGCGGGAGGGTCCTACAATGAGCAGTTCTTC
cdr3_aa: CASSLALAGGSYNEQFF

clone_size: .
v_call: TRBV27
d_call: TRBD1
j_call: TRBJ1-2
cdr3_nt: TGTGCCAGCAGTTTATCGAGTCGGACAGGGTATGGCTACACCTTC
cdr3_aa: CASSLSSRTGYGYTF

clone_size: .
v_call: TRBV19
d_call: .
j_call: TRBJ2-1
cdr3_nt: TGTGCGACAAGGGGCGCCTTAGAGAATGAGCAGTTCTTC
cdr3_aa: CATRGALENEQFF

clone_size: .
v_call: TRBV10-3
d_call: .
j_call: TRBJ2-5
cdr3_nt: TGTGCCATCAGTGAGTCGCAGGGGAAGACCCAGTACTTC
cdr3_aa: CAISESQGKTQYF

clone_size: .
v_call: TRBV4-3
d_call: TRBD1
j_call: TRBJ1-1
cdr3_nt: TGCGCCAGCAGCCAAGTTGAGGGGGCGGTCGGAGCTTTCTTT
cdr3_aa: CASSQVEGAVGAFF

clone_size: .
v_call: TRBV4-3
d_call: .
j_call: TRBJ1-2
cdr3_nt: TGCGCCAGCAGCCAAGATCAGGGTCCAGACCTCTATGGCTACACCTTC
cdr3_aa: CASSQDQGPDLYGYTF

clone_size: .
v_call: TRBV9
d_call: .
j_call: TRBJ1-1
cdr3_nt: TGTGCCAGCAGTCCTGAGGGCCTGAACACTGAAGCTTTCTTT
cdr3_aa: CASSPEGLNTEAFF

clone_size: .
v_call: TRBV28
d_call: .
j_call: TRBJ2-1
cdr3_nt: TGTGCCAGCAGTTTATGGGGCGCGGGGGCCCAAAACAATGAGCAGTTCTTC
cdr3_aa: CASSLWGAGAQNNEQFF

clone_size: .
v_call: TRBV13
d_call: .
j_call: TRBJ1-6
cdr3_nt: TGTGCCAGCCGGGGGGCGAGGAATTCACCCCTCCACTTT
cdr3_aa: CASRGARNSPLHF

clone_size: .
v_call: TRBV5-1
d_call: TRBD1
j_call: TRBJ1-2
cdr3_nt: TGCGCCAGCAGCCTGGGACAGAGATATGGCTACACCTTC
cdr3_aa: CASSLGQRYGYTF

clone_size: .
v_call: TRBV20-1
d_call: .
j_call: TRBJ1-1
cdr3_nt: TGCAGTGCTAGGGACTACACTGAAGCTTTCTTT
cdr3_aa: CSARDYTEAFF

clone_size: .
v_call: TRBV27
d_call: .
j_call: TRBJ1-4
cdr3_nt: TGTGCCAGCAGTTTATCGCCCTCAGGGTTAGGTGAAAAACTGTTTTTT
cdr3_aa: CASSLSPSGLGEKLFF

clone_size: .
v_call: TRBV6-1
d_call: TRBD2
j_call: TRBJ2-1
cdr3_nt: TGTGCCAGCAGTGTTCCTAGCGGGACCTACAATGAGCAGTTCTTC
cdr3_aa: CASSVPSGTYNEQFF

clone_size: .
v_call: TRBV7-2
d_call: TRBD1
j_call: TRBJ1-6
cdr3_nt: TGTGCCAGCAGCCGACAGGGAGGCAATTCACCCCTCCACTTT
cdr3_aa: CASSRQGGNSPLHF

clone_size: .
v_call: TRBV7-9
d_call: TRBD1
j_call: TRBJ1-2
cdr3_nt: TGTGCGGGGGGGGGCGACAGGGGGAACTATGGCTACACCTTC
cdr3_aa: CAGGGDRGNYGYTF

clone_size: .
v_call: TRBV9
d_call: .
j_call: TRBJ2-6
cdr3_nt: TGTGCCAGCACCCACTTCCTCTCTGGGGCCAACGTCCTGACTTTC
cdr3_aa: CASTHFLSGANVLTF

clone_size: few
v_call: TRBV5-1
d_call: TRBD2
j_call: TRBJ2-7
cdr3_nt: TGCGCCAGCAGCCCCGAGACTAGCGGCACCTACGAGCAGTACTTC
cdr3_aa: CASSPETSGTYEQYF

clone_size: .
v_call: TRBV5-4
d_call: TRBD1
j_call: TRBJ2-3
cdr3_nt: TGTGCCAGCAGGATAGACAGGGACCCAGATACGCAGTATTTT
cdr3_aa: CASRIDRDPDTQYF